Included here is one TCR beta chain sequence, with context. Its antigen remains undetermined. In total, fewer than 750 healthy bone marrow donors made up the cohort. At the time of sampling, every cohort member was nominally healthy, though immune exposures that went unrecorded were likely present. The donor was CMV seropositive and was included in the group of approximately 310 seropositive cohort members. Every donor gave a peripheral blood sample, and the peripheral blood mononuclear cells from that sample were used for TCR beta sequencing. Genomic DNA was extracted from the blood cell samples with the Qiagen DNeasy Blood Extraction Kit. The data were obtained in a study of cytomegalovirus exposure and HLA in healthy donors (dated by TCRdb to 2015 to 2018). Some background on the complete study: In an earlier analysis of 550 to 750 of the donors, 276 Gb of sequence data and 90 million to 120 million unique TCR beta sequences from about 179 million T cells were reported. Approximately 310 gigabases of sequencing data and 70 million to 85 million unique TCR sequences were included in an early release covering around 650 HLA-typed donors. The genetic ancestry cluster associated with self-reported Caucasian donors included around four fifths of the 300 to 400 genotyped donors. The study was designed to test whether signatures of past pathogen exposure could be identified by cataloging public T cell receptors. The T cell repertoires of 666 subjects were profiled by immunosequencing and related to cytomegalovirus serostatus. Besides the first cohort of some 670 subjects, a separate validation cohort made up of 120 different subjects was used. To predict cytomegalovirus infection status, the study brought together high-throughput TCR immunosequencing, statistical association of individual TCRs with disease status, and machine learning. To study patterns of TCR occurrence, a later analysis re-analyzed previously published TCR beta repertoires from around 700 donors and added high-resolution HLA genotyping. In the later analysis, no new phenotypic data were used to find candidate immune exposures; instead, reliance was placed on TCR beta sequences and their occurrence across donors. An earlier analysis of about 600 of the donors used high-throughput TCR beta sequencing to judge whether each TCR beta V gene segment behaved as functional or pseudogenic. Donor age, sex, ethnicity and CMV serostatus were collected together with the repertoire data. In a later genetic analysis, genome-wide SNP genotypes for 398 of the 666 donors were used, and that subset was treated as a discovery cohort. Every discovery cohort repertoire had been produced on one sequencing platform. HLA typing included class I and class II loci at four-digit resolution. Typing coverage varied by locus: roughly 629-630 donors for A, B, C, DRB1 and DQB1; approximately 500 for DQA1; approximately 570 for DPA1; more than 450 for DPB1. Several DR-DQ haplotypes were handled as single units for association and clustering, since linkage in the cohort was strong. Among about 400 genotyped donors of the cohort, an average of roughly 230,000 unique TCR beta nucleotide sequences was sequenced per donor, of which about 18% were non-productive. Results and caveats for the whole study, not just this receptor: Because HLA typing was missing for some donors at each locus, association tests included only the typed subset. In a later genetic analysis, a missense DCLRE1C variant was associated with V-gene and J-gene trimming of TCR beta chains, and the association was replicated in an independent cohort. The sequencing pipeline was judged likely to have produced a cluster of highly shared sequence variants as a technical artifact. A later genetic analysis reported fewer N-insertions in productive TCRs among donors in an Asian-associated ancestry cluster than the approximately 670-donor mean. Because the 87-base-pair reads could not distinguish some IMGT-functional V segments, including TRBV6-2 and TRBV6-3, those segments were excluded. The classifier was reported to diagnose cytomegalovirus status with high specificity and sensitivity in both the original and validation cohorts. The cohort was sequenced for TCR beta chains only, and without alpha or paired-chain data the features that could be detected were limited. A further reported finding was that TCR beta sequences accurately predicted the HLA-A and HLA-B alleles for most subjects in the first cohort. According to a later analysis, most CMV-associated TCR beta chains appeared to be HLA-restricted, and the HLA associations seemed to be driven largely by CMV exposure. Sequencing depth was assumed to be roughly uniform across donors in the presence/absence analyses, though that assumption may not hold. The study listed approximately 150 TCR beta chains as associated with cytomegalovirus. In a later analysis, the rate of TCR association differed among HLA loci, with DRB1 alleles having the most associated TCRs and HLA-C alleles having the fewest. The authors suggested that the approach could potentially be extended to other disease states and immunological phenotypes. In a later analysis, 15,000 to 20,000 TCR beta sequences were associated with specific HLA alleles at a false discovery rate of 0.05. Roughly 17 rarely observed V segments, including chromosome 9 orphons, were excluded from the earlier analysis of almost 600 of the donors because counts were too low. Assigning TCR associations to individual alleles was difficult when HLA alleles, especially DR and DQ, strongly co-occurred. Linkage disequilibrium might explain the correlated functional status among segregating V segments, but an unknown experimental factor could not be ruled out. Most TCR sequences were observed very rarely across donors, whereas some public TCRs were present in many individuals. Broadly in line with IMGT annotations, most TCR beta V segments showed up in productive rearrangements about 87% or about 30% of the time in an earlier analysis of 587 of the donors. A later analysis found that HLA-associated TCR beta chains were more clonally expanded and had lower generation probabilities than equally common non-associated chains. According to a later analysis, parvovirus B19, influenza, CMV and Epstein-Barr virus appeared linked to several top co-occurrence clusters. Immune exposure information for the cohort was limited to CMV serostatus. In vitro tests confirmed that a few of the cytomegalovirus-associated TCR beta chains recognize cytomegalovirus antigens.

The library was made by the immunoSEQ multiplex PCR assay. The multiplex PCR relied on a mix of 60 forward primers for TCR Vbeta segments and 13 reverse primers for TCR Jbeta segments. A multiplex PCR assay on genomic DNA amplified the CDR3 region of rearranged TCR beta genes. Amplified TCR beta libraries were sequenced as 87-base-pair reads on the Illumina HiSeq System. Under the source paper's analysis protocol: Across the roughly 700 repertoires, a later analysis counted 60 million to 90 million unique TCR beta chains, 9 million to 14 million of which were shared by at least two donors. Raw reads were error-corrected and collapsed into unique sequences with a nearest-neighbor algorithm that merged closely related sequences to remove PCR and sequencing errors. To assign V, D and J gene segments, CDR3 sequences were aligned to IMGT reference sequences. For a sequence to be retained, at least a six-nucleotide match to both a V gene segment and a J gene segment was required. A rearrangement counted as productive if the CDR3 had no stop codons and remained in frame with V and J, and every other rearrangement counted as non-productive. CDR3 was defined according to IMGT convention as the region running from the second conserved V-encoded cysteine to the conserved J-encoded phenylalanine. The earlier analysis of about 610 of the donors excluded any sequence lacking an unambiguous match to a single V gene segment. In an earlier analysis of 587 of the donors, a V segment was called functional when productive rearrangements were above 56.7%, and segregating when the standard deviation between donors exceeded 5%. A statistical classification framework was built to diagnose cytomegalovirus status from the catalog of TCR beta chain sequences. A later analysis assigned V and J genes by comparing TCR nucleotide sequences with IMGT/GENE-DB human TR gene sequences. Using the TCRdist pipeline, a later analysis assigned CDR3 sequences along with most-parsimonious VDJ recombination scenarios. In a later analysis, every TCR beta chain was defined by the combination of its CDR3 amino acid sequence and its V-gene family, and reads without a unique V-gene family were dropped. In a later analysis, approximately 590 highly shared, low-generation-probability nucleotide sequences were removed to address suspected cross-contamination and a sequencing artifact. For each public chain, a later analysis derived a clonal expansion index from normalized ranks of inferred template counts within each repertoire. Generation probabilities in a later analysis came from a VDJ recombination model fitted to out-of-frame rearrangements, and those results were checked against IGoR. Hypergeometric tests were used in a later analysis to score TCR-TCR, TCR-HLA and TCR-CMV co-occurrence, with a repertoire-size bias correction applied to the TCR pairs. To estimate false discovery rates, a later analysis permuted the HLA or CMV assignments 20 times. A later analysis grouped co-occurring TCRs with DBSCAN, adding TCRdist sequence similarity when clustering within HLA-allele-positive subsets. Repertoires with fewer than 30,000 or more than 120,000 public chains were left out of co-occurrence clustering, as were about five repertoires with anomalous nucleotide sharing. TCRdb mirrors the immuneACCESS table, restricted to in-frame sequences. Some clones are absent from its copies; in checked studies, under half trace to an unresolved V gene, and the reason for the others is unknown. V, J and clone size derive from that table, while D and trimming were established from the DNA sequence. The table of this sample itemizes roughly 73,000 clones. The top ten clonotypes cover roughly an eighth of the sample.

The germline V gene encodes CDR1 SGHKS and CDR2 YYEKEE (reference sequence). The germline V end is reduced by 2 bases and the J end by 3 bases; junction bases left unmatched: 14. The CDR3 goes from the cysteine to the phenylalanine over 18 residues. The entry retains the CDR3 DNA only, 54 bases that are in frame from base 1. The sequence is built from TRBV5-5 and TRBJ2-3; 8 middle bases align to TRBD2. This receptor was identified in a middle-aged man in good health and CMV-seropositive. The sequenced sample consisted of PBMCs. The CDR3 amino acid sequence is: CASSFRLAGIVGTDTQYF. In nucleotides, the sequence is TGTGCCAGCAGCTTTAGGCTAGCGGGTATTGTAGGGACAGATACGCAGTATTTT.